Presented here are 27 T cell receptor beta chains from one specimen sequenced in a study of vaccination effects on CD4 cells after COVID-19. Some clones are missing from TCRdb's copy, which holds only in-frame ones; the method was immunoSEQ multiplex PCR. The table lists 65,000 to 75,000 clones, around 70% of them singletons. Pools of viral peptides were used by the ViraFEST assay to expand antigen-specific CD4+ T cells ahead of sequencing. The authors isolated CD4+ T cells after around 9 days of culture. Two-dose BNT162b2 or mRNA-1273 vaccination was given to participants. Their antigens remain unidentified. Here the sequenced sample was CD4+ T cells from PBMCs cultured with HCoV-229E spike peptides, taken after COVID-19 vaccination. The origin of the receptors is a human donor who received a COVID-19 vaccine.

This clone was recorded a few times. The chain carries TRBV6-1 and TRBJ2-2; 9 nucleotides agree with TRBD1. V shed 3 bases, J shed 6 bases, and the junction held 11 bases outside the gene matches. Germline V gene sequence: CDR1 MNHNS, CDR2 SASEGT. This CDR3 contains 17 residues. The CDR3 loop is CASSDAPGQGKAGELFF. The CDR3 DNA reads as TGTGCCAGCAGTGACGCTCCGGGACAGGGAAAGGCCGGGGAGCTGTTTTTT.

This chain's CDR3 is CASSLERGETQYF. The CDR3 DNA reads TGTGCCAGCAGCTTAGAGCGGGGAGAGACCCAGTACTTC. The gene calls are TRBV7-8 and TRBJ2-5; 7 bases match TRBD2. V shed 1 base and J 4 bases; nucleotides not matched to a gene: 0. Germline V CDR1 and CDR2: SGHVS, FQNEAQ. The length of the CDR3 is 13 residues.

V is TRBV5-1 and J is TRBJ2-2; weak D call: TRBD1 (5 bases). V gave up 3 bases and J gave up 2 bases, with 11 bases separating them. The CDR3 is 15 amino acids. The germline gives CDR1 SGHRS, CDR2 YFSETQ. CDR3 residues: CASSWNQGNTGELFF. Here the CDR3 DNA reads TGCGCCAGCAGCTGGAATCAGGGAAACACCGGGGAGCTGTTTTTT.

V gene TRBV3-1 (or the pseudogene TRBV3-2) combines with J gene TRBJ2-3, with TRBD2 matching over 13 bases. Germline V gene data show CDR1 as LGHDT and CDR2 as YNNKEL (reference sequence). This CDR3 is 15 amino acids long. After removal of 6 bases from V and 6 bases from J, the junction contained 6 bases not matched to a gene. The CDR3 sequence is CASRGLAGLWDTQYF. The CDR3 nucleotides are TGTGCCAGCAGGGGACTAGCGGGGCTTTGGGATACGCAGTATTTT.

The CDR3 loop reads CASSIDQNSNQPQHF. CDR3 sequence (DNA): TGTGCCAGTAGTATAGATCAGAATAGCAATCAGCCCCAGCATTTT. The chain joins TRBV19 to TRBJ1-5; D ambiguous. This CDR3 has 15 amino acids. V lost 0 bases to trimming and J lost 0 bases, with 6 bases between them. CDR1 is LNHDA, CDR2 SQIVND, per germline (reference sequence).

This sequence joins TRBV12-3 or TRBV12-4 and TRBJ2-2; D is unresolved. V was pared by 5 bases and J by 8 bases, with 9 bases between. This CDR3 has 12 amino acids. The CDR3 sequence: CASSLSVGELFF. The CDR3 DNA sequence: TGTGCCAGCAGTCTCTCAGTTGGGGAGCTGTTTTTT.

The V call is TRBV6-2 or TRBV6-3, the J call TRBJ2-1, with 7 bases matching TRBD1. J gave up 2 bases and V 4 bases, and 5 bases lay outside the gene matches. Germline CDR1 MNHEY, CDR2 SVGEGT. CDR3 size: 15 residues. The CDR3 DNA reads TGTGCCAGCAGTTTCGGGACAGCGGCCTACAATGAGCAGTTCTTC. It yields the protein CASSFGTAAYNEQFF.

V and J are TRBV21-1 and TRBJ1-2. TRBV21-1 counts as a pseudogene. The CDR3 is made up of 12 amino acids. The CDR3 DNA follows: TGTGCCAGCAGCAAACAAAAACGTGGCTACACCTTC. The encoded protein is CASSKQKRGYTF.

The chain uses TRBV28 and TRBJ2-7; 9 bases are a match to TRBD1. There are 15 residues in the CDR3. Germline loops: CDR1 MDHEN, CDR2 SYDVKM. V gave up 5 bases and J gave up 1 base; unmatched junction bases: 6. CDR3 sequence (DNA): TGTGCCAGCAGTCCCCAAGGGACAGGGTCCTACGAGCAGTACGTC. Encoded protein: CASSPQGTGSYEQYV.

The rearrangement uses TRBV15 and TRBJ2-7, with D hard to call. The CDR3 spans 13 residues. The germline gives CDR1 LNHNV, CDR2 YYDKDF (reference sequence). V dropped 5 bases and J dropped 6 bases, with 14 bases sitting between them. The CDR3 DNA follows: TGTGCCACCAGCTGGATTGGGATGAGCGAGCAGTACGTC. Its protein is CATSWIGMSEQYV.

V gene TRBV4-2 combines with J gene TRBJ2-6, with D possibly being TRBD1 (6 bases). The germline V gene has CDR1 LGHNA and CDR2 YNFKEQ. Trimming stripped 4 bases from V and 2 bases from J, with 15 bases between. The CDR3 length is 17 residues. The CDR3 DNA reads as TGTGCCAGCAGCCGAGACTCCGGGACAACTGGGGCCAACGTCCTGACTTTC. Protein sequence: CASSRDSGTTGANVLTF.

This clone came up once. The chain uses TRBV3-1 (or the pseudogene TRBV3-2) and TRBJ1-1; TRBD1 agrees at 9 bases. The CDR3 has 14 amino acids. Germline V gene data show CDR1 as LGHDT and CDR2 as YNNKEL (reference sequence). V dropped 2 bases and J dropped 9; count of bases not matched to a gene: 7. The CDR3 spells CASSQPGQGEKAFF. Here the CDR3 DNA reads TGTGCCAGCAGCCAACCGGGACAGGGAGAAAAAGCTTTCTTT.

Only one count was recorded for this clone. The V gene is TRBV7-2, the J gene TRBJ1-6, with 7 bases that match TRBD1. CDR1 SGHTA and CDR2 FQGNSA come from the germline V gene. Losses at the gene ends were 5 bases for V and 10 bases for J; bases not matched to a gene: 11. There are 15 residues in the CDR3. CDR3: CASSPGTEFQSPLHF. The DNA for the CDR3 is TGTGCCAGCAGCCCAGGGACAGAATTTCAGTCACCCCTCCACTTT.

The rearrangement links TRBV5-6 to TRBJ1-3; the D gene is possibly TRBD1 (5 bases). Germline V gene sequence: CDR1 SGHDT, CDR2 YYEEEE. This CDR3 has 15 amino acids. The V gene lost 1 base and the J gene lost 4 bases, with 12 bases spanning the gap. DNA for the CDR3: TGTGCCAGCAGCTTGCGCGGAGGGGTAGGAAACACCATATATTTT. Translation gives CASSLRGGVGNTIYF.

This clone was counted only a few times. The V call is TRBV19, the J call TRBJ2-2, with 8 bases aligning to TRBD2. Germline V gene data show CDR1 as LNHDA and CDR2 as SQIVND (reference sequence). This CDR3 is built from 17 residues. V lost 5 bases to trimming and J lost 2 bases; unmatched junction nucleotides: 10. The CDR3: CASSRSGGAINTGELFF. The CDR3 nucleotides read TGTGCCAGTAGTCGCTCGGGGGGGGCGATTAACACCGGGGAGCTGTTTTTT. Filled out from reference TRBV19 and TRBJ2-2, the complete variable domain reads DGGITQSPKYLFRKEGQNVTLSCEQNLNHDAMYWYRQDPGQGLRLIYYSQIVNDFQKGDIAEGYSVSREKKESFPLTVTSAQKNPTAFYLCASSRSGGAINTGELFFGEGSRLTVL.

The chain carries TRBV5-4 and TRBJ2-5, with 8 bases that match TRBD2. Trimming removed 3 bases from V and 1 base from J; junction bases left unmatched: 2. The germline gives CDR1 SGHNT, CDR2 YYREEE (reference sequence). This CDR3 contains 14 residues. The CDR3 region is CASSSAGVQETQYF. CDR3 in DNA: TGTGCCAGCAGCTCAGCGGGGGTCCAAGAGACCCAGTACTTC.

The rearrangement uses TRBV6-5 and TRBJ1-1; 8 nucleotides align to TRBD1. The CDR3 totals 15 residues. In germline, CDR1 is MNHEY, CDR2 SVGAGI. The J segment lost 3 bases and the V segment lost 7 bases, leaving 10 bases of the junction unmatched. The chain's CDR3 is CASKQGGARDTEAFF. The CDR3 nucleotides read TGTGCCAGCAAACAGGGGGGGGCACGGGACACTGAAGCTTTCTTT.

The V gene is TRBV2, the J gene TRBJ1-1; TRBD1 is a possible D gene (6 bases). V gave up 1 base and J gave up 1 base, with 10 bases separating them. This CDR3 spans 15 amino acids. The germline CDR1 and CDR2 sequences are SNHLY and FYNNEI. DNA for the CDR3: TGTGCCAGCAGTGAAGAAGGACAGCCGAACACTGAAGCTTTCTTT. It codes for CASSEEGQPNTEAFF.

The rearrangement joins TRBV5-1 to TRBJ1-2; D is possibly TRBD1 (6 bases). From germline, CDR1 is SGHRS and CDR2 YFSETQ. The CDR3 covers 13 residues. Trimming stripped 3 bases from V and 14 bases from J, with 20 bases between. The CDR3 bases are TGCGCCAGCAGCTCAAGACAGGACGGTGCCCGAACCTTC. Protein sequence: CASSSRQDGARTF.

The gene calls are TRBV6-5 and TRBJ1-2; no reliable D call. Trimming stripped 7 bases from V and 4 bases from J, with 16 bases between. CDR1 MNHEY and CDR2 SVGAGI come from the germline V gene. The CDR3 sequence is 14 residues long. CDR3 region: CASKPAGRLYGYTF. The CDR3 nucleotides read TGTGCCAGCAAACCTGCGGGCCGGCTCTATGGCTACACCTTC.

This chain connects TRBV5-1 to TRBJ1-1, with D unclear. Trimming cost V 0 bases and J 5 bases, with 17 bases left between them. The CDR3 is 16 amino acids. Germline V gene data show CDR1 as SGHRS and CDR2 as YFSETQ. CDR3 in DNA: TGCGCCAGCAGCTTGGATGGCGGCAGTATCTGGACTGAAGCTTTCTTT. This codes for CASSLDGGSIWTEAFF.

The chain recombines TRBV24-1 with TRBJ2-5; TRBD1 matches 8 bases. Looked up from germline, CDR1 is KGHDR and CDR2 is SFDVKD. With 10 bases clipped from V and 5 bases from J, the junction kept 23 bases outside the gene matches. The CDR3 has 18 residues. CDR3 residues: CATHFRKARTGHGETQYF. The CDR3 nucleotides are TGTGCCACTCACTTTCGGAAGGCCCGGACAGGGCACGGGGAGACCCAGTACTTC.

This chain uses TRBV18 with TRBJ2-7; D may match TRBD1 or TRBD2 (6 bases each). Trimming stripped 4 bases from V and 5 bases from J, with 18 bases between. CDR1 and CDR2 from the germline V gene are KGHSH and LQKENI. The CDR3 runs 15 residues. The CDR3 region has the DNA TGTGCCAGCTCACTAGGTGGGGGCCCGGGGGACGAGCAGTACGTC. It encodes CASSLGGGPGDEQYV.

This clone has just one count. This chain links TRBV20-1 with TRBJ2-5, with 7 bases identical to TRBD2. Per the germline V gene, CDR1 is DFQATT and CDR2 is SNEGSKA (reference sequence). V lost 2 bases to trimming and J lost 14 bases; unmatched junction nucleotides: 8. The CDR3 covers 11 residues. CDR3 region: CSARLAEQFYF. The DNA of the CDR3 is TGCAGTGCTAGACTAGCGGAGCAGTTTTACTTC.

The gene calls are TRBV6-6 and TRBJ2-7, with 7 nucleotides matching TRBD2. This CDR3 is built from 12 residues. CDR1 is MNHNY and CDR2 is SVGAGI in the germline V gene (reference sequence). Unmatched junction bases numbered 6, after V lost 6 bases and J lost 7 bases. CDR3 sequence: CASSLHGGEQYV. The CDR3 DNA sequence: TGTGCCAGCAGCCTCCACGGGGGGGAGCAGTACGTC.

The chain uses TRBV28 and TRBJ2-7, with 8 bases aligning to TRBD2. The CDR3 is made up of 15 amino acids. The ends lost 4 bases at V and 3 bases at J; junction bases unmatched: 8. CDR1 is MDHEN and CDR2 is SYDVKM in the germline V gene. This CDR3 is CASSSPGLGIYEQYV. Written as DNA, the CDR3 is TGTGCCAGCAGTTCACCGGGACTAGGGATCTACGAGCAGTACGTC.

The CDR3 bases are TGTGCCAGCCCTTGCTGTCGGGGGGGCGCAGATACGCAGTATTTT. Translating gives CASPCCRGGADTQYF. This chain connects TRBV11-3 to TRBJ2-3; TRBD2 agrees at 8 bases. The CDR3 totals 15 residues. The junction had 11 bases not matched to a gene; V was cut back by 8 bases and J by 4 bases. Germline lookup yields CDR1 SGHNT and CDR2 YENEEA.